These 32 T cell receptor beta chains were sequenced from one sample in a study of a mutant IDH1 vaccine in newly diagnosed glioma. Time point noted: week 23, last vaccination. Vaccination used 300 ug of mutant IDH1 20-mer peptide per dose, with topical imiquimod. Libraries were prepared by immunoSEQ multiplex PCR; TCRdb keeps only in-frame clonotypes and omits some of them. The table records about 77,000 clones, around 83% of them present only once. These receptors' targets are unknown. Sequencing used PBMCs, obtained from a glioma patient whose treatment included an IDH1 peptide vaccine. Receptors were obtained from a woman aged 45 to 65 with glioma.

The chain has TRBV11-2 and TRBJ2-1; 9 bases are shared with TRBD2. With 5 bases clipped from V and 4 bases from J, the junction kept 9 bases outside the gene matches. The CDR3 is 16 residues long. The germline V gene has CDR1 SGHAT and CDR2 FQNNGV. The CDR3 DNA is TGTGCCAGCAGCCCCGTTGATAGCGGGAGATACAATGAGCAGTTCTTC. It specifies CASSPVDSGRYNEQFF.

In this sample, this clone turned up once. The CDR3 loop is CASKADSSNTEAFF. CDR3 bases: TGTGCCAGCAAAGCGGACAGTTCGAACACTGAAGCTTTCTTT. This sequence joins TRBV6-4 and TRBJ1-1; a weak D match, TRBD1 (6 bases). This CDR3 has 14 amino acids. Trimming took 7 bases from V and 1 from J, leaving 13 bases between them. CDR1 is MRHNA and CDR2 is SNTAGT in the germline V gene.

The genes are TRBV9 and TRBJ2-1; 8 bases are a match to TRBD2. Germline lookup yields CDR1 SGDLS and CDR2 YYNGEE. Losses at the gene ends were 6 bases for V and 3 bases for J; bases not matched to a gene: 20. The CDR3 runs to 19 residues. CDR3 amino acids: CASTPPGSGSGRNYNEQFF. The CDR3, as DNA: TGTGCCAGCACCCCCCCGGGGAGCGGGAGCGGTAGGAACTACAATGAGCAGTTCTTC. The complete variable domain, with remaining parts taken from reference TRBV9 and TRBJ2-1, reads DSGVTQTPKHLITATGQRVTLRCSPRSGDLSVYWYQQSLDQGLQFLIQYYNGEERAKGNILERFSAQQFPDLHSELNLSSLELGDSALYFCASTPPGSGSGRNYNEQFFGPGTRLTVL.

This chain uses TRBV28 with TRBJ2-7; 12 nucleotides match TRBD2. The germline V gene encodes CDR1 MDHEN and CDR2 SYDVKM. This CDR3 has 13 amino acids. V lost 8 bases, J lost 2 bases, and 1 base stayed unmatched. The chain's CDR3 is CASRTSGTYEQYF. CDR3 DNA sequence: TGTGCCAGCCGGACTAGCGGGACCTACGAGCAGTACTTC.

V gene TRBV5-1 combines with J gene TRBJ1-4; possible D gene TRBD1, 6 bases. Per the germline V gene, CDR1 is SGHRS and CDR2 is YFSETQ. Trimming removed 4 bases at V and 0 bases at J, with 13 bases between. The CDR3 covers 16 residues. CDR3 nucleotides: TGCGCCAGCAGCGCCGCTCCAGGGGCAACTAATGAAAAACTGTTTTTT. Translating gives CASSAAPGATNEKLFF.

V is TRBV28 and J is TRBJ1-2; TRBD1 might be the D (5 bases). Germline V gene lookup returns CDR1 MDHEN and CDR2 SYDVKM. Trimming took off 7 bases at V and 6 bases at J, with 18 bases between the two ends. This CDR3 comprises 14 residues. CDR3 sequence: CASIPTGRYNGYTF. CDR3 bases: TGTGCCAGCATACCAACGGGGCGATATAATGGCTACACCTTC.

This chain uses TRBV5-4 with TRBJ1-1; D gene ambiguous. The CDR3 loop spans 13 amino acids. Germline values: CDR1 SGHNT, CDR2 YYREEE (reference sequence). Trimming took 4 bases from V and 3 from J, leaving 10 bases between them. CDR3 sequence reads: CASSVDTDTEAFF. The CDR3 DNA sequence: TGTGCCAGCAGCGTTGACACCGACACTGAAGCTTTCTTT.

The V and J genes are TRBV6-1 and TRBJ2-5; 8 positions agree with TRBD1. The germline gives CDR1 MNHNS, CDR2 SASEGT. V was pared by 2 bases and J by 5 bases, with 7 bases of the junction left unmatched. The CDR3 spans 15 residues. CDR3 in DNA: TGTGCCAGCAGTGAAAGGCCAGGGGGCGTGGAGACCCAGTACTTC. Translation gives CASSERPGGVETQYF.

The chain combines TRBV10-1 with TRBJ2-7, with D possibly matching TRBD1 (6 bases). The germline V gene has CDR1 WNHNN and CDR2 SYGVQD (reference sequence). The CDR3 consists of 15 residues. Between the trimmed V and J ends, which lost 4 bases and 0 bases, there was a span of 13 bases. The CDR3 DNA reads TGCGCCAGCAGTGCGGGACACGCCGACTCCTACGAGCAGTACTTC. Its translation is CASSAGHADSYEQYF.

Of note for this clone: The junction departs from the called germline gene at one end, perhaps through a read error. Other DNA sequences in the same sample also yield this CDR3. V is TRBV30 and J is TRBJ2-6; D unresolved. The V gene's germline CDR1 is GTSNPN and CDR2 SVGIG (reference sequence). This CDR3 has 12 residues. The CDR3 loop reads CAWSVPPYVLTF. As DNA, the CDR3 is TGTGCCTGGAGTGTACCCCCTTACGTCCTAACTTTC.

This rearrangement joins TRBV4-2 to TRBJ2-7; D perhaps matches TRBD2 (5 bases). The germline CDR1 and CDR2 sequences are LGHNA and YNFKEQ. This CDR3 comprises 15 residues. Trimming stripped 1 base from V and 4 bases from J, with 14 bases between. The CDR3: CASSQVVGAGYEQYF. CDR3 coding DNA: TGTGCCAGCAGCCAAGTTGTGGGAGCTGGTTACGAGCAGTACTTC.

The genes are TRBV10-3 and TRBJ2-7; D unresolved. V lost 3 bases, J lost 1 base, and 4 bases lay in between. Germline CDR1 is ENHRY and CDR2 is SYGVKD. This CDR3 has 12 amino acids. The DNA for the CDR3 is TGTGCCATCAGTGATCGATCCTACGAGCAGTACTTC. This translates into CAISDRSYEQYF.

This chain uses TRBV27 with TRBJ2-2; 12 bases line up with TRBD2. V lost 4 bases to trimming and J lost 5 bases; unmatched junction nucleotides: 5. The CDR3 contains 16 residues. Germline lookup yields CDR1 MNHEY and CDR2 SMNVEV (reference sequence). CDR3 amino acids: CASSSLAGGRTGELFF. The CDR3 DNA reads as TGTGCCAGCAGTTCTCTAGCGGGAGGGCGAACCGGGGAGCTGTTTTTT.

This clone was detected only a few times. The J gene is TRBJ2-7, the V gene TRBV12-5, with D possibly TRBD2 on 6 matching bases. The V and J ends lost 7 bases and 2 bases respectively, with 18 bases between them. Germline V CDR1 and CDR2: LGHNT, FRNRAP. This CDR3 contains 15 residues. CDR3 sequence reads: CASALTRDSPYEQYF. CDR3 bases: TGTGCTAGTGCCCTTACCCGGGACTCTCCCTACGAGCAGTACTTC.

V is TRBV9 and J is TRBJ2-7; D is ambiguous. The germline V and J ends were trimmed by 3 bases and 0 bases, with 4 bases remaining between them. This CDR3 has 12 amino acids. CDR1 and CDR2 from the germline V gene are SGDLS and YYNGEE. The CDR3 here is CASSASSYEQYF. The DNA for the CDR3 is TGTGCCAGCAGCGCGAGCTCCTACGAGCAGTACTTC.

This rearrangement joins TRBV10-3 to TRBJ2-1; D tentatively reads TRBD1 or TRBD2 (6 bases each). The CDR3 covers 14 residues. V lost 3 bases and J 6 bases, leaving 12 bases between the germline ends. CDR1 and CDR2 (germline): ENHRY, SYGVKD. The CDR3 DNA sequence: TGTGCCATCAGTGATTGGGGGGCAACCAATGAGCAGTTCTTC. The encoded protein is CAISDWGATNEQFF.

This chain links TRBV19 with TRBJ1-1, with 10 bases identical to TRBD1. The ends lost 7 bases at V and 4 bases at J; junction bases unmatched: 3. The germline V gene encodes CDR1 LNHDA and CDR2 SQIVND (reference sequence). This CDR3 region has 13 residues. CDR3 loop: CASKGQGSTEAFF. CDR3 coding DNA: TGTGCCAGTAAGGGACAGGGGAGCACTGAAGCTTTCTTT.

The chain has TRBV7-3 and TRBJ2-5; D remains unclear. The CDR3 length is 16 residues. The germline V and J ends were trimmed by 1 base and 2 bases, with 14 bases remaining between them. CDR1 SGHTA and CDR2 FQGTGA come from the germline V gene. The CDR3 nucleotides are TGTGCCAGCAGCTTAAATGGACCTAGGGTACAAGAGACCCAGTACTTC. Translation gives CASSLNGPRVQETQYF.

Relative to its sample, this clone is medium-sized. The CDR3 DNA reads as TGCGCCAGCAGCCAAGCCTCGGGCCCCCTCGATATAAGCAATCAGCCCCAGCATTTT. It translates to CASSQASGPLDISNQPQHF. The chain carries TRBV4-1 and TRBJ1-5; no clear D. The CDR3 is made up of 19 amino acids. V was cut by 1 base and J by 1 base, with 20 bases left in between. Germline CDR1 and CDR2: MGHRA and YSYEKL.

This clone turned up a few times. V is TRBV4-1 and J is TRBJ1-1; TRBD1 agrees at 8 bases. The CDR3 runs to 15 residues. Looked up from germline, CDR1 is MGHRA and CDR2 is YSYEKL. V shed 3 bases, J shed 6 bases, and the junction held 9 bases outside the gene matches. The CDR3 DNA follows: TGCGCCAGCAGCCAGATTACAGGGGGAGAGCCTGAAGCTTTCTTT. The encoded protein is CASSQITGGEPEAFF.

This clone was picked up one time. The chain combines TRBV5-1 with TRBJ2-7; the D call may be TRBD1 or TRBD2 (6 bases each). V was cut by 1 base and J by 0 bases, with 8 bases left in between. Germline V gene lookup returns CDR1 SGHRS and CDR2 YFSETQ. The CDR3 is 14 residues long. The CDR3 DNA reads as TGCGCCAGCAGCTTGAGGGGGGTCTCCTACGAGCAGTACTTC. Translation gives CASSLRGVSYEQYF.

This clone was seen just once. This rearrangement joins TRBV2 to TRBJ2-3; D is possibly TRBD1 (6 bases). Germline CDR1 SNHLY, CDR2 FYNNEI. V was clipped by 7 bases and J by 6 bases, with 11 bases between them. The CDR3 covers 12 residues. CDR3 residues: CASKGGRDTQYF. The CDR3, as DNA: TGTGCCAGCAAAGGGGGAAGGGATACGCAGTATTTT.

This chain connects TRBV6-1 to TRBJ1-1, with a tentative D call TRBD1 (5 bases). This CDR3 has 14 amino acids. Trimming took 3 bases from V and 0 from J, leaving 8 bases between them. From germline, CDR1 is MNHNS and CDR2 SASEGT. CDR3 sequence reads: CASSDRGVNTEAFF. The DNA for the CDR3 is TGTGCCAGCAGTGATCGGGGGGTGAACACTGAAGCTTTCTTT.

V is TRBV6-5 and J is TRBJ1-2, with D tentatively TRBD1 (5 bases). CDR1 and CDR2 from the germline V gene are MNHEY and SVGAGI. V lost 4 bases to trimming and J lost 5 bases, with 20 bases between them. There are 16 residues in the CDR3. Written as DNA, the CDR3 is TGTGCCAGCAGTTTGGCGGGACCGAGGGAGCAATATGGCTACACCTTC. Encoded protein: CASSLAGPREQYGYTF.

V usage is TRBV5-6 and J usage is TRBJ2-5; D uncertain. The CDR3 sequence is 13 residues long. In germline, CDR1 is SGHDT, CDR2 YYEEEE. V lost 1 base and J 5 bases, leaving 9 bases between the germline ends. The CDR3 nucleotides are TGTGCCAGCAGCTTGTTAGGGTTGGAGACCCAGTACTTC. Its protein is CASSLLGLETQYF.

The rearrangement joins TRBV2 to TRBJ2-5; TRBD1 aligns across 7 bases. CDR3 length equals 13 residues. V trimming: 6 bases; J trimming: 2 bases; junction bases outside the gene matches: 3. Germline CDR1 is SNHLY and CDR2 is FYNNEI. CDR3 sequence reads: CASRGDSQETQYF. As DNA, the CDR3 is TGTGCCAGCAGGGGGGACAGTCAAGAGACCCAGTACTTC.

V gene TRBV29-1 combines with J gene TRBJ1-1, with unresolved D. CDR1 is SQVTM, CDR2 ANQGSEA, per germline. The CDR3 is made up of 12 amino acids. Trimming pared 3 bases from V and 5 bases from J, leaving 10 bases between. Written as DNA, the CDR3 is TGCAGCGTTGAGCAAGGGTGGACTGAAGCTTTCTTT. Protein sequence: CSVEQGWTEAFF.

The CDR3 nucleotides read TGTGCCAGCAGTTACTCGCCACAGGGCTCTAACACTGAAGCTTTCTTT. Translating it yields CASSYSPQGSNTEAFF. The V call is TRBV6-5, the J call TRBJ1-1; D perhaps matches TRBD1 (6 bases). CDR1 MNHEY and CDR2 SVGAGI come from the germline V gene. V lost 0 bases and J 2 bases, leaving 13 bases between the germline ends. The CDR3 sequence is 16 residues long.

This sequence joins TRBV27 and TRBJ2-1; tentative D call: TRBD2 (6 bases). The germline gives CDR1 MNHEY, CDR2 SMNVEV (reference sequence). Between the trimmed V and J ends, which lost 3 bases and 3 bases, there was a span of 15 bases. This CDR3 is built from 16 residues. The CDR3 sequence is CASSFSGEPIYNEQFF. In DNA, the CDR3 is TGTGCCAGCAGTTTTTCGGGAGAGCCGATCTACAATGAGCAGTTCTTC.

V is TRBV6-5 and J is TRBJ1-4, with D tentatively TRBD1 (6 bases). Germline V gene lookup returns CDR1 MNHEY and CDR2 SVGAGI. V lost 6 bases, J lost 2 bases, and 13 bases lay in between. The CDR3 spans 15 residues. Here the CDR3 DNA reads TGTGCCAGCAGACCCGAAGGGGGGACTAATGAAAAACTGTTTTTT. Its translation: CASRPEGGTNEKLFF.

This chain links TRBV29-1 with TRBJ2-1; 15 nucleotides agree with TRBD2. CDR3 length: 16 amino acids. Trimming cost V 6 bases and J 6 bases; bases outside gene matches: 9. Germline CDR1 reads SQVTM; CDR2 reads ANQGSEA. The CDR3 coding sequence is TGCAGCGTCGTTCCCCGGGGACTAGCGGGAGGCAATGAGCAGTTCTTC. It encodes CSVVPRGLAGGNEQFF.

This clone has just one count. This chain links TRBV7-3 with TRBJ2-2, with D tentatively TRBD2 (5 bases). The V end was cut by 4 bases, the J end by 8 bases, with 17 bases between. The CDR3 contains 15 residues. Germline V gene sequence: CDR1 SGHTA, CDR2 FQGTGA. CDR3 DNA: TGTGCCAGCAGCTCTTCGCCCTTGACGGGGGGGGAGCTGTTTTTT. Protein: CASSSSPLTGGELFF.